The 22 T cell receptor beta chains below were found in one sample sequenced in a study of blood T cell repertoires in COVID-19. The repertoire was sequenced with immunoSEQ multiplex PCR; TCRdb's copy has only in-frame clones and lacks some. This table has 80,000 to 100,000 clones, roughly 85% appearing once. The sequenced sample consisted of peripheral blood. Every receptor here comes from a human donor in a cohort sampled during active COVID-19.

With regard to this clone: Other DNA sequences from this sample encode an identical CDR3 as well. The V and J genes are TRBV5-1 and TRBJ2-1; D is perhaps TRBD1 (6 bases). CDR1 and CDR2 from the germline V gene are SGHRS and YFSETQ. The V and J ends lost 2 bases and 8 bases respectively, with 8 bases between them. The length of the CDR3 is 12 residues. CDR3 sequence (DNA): TGCGCCAGCAGCTTACAGGGCTATGAGCAGTTCTTC. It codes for CASSLQGYEQFF. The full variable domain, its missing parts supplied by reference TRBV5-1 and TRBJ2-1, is KAGVTQTPRYLIKTRGQQVTLSCSPISGHRSVSWYQQTPGQGLQFLFEYFSETQRNKGNFPGRFSGRQFSNSRSEMNVSTLELGDSALYLCASSLQGYEQFFGPGTRLTVL.

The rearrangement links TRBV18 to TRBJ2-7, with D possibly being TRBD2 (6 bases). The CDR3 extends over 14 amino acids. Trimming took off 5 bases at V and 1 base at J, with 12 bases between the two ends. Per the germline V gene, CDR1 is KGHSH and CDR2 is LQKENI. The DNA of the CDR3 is TGTGCCAGCTCAACCGGGACTCGATCCTACGAGCAGTACTTC. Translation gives CASSTGTRSYEQYF. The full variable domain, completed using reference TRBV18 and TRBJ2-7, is NAGVMQNPRHLVRRRGQEARLRCSPMKGHSHVYWYRQLPEEGLKFMVYLQKENIIDESGMPKERFSAEFPKEGPSILRIQQVVRGDSAAYFCASSTGTRSYEQYFGPGTRLTVT.

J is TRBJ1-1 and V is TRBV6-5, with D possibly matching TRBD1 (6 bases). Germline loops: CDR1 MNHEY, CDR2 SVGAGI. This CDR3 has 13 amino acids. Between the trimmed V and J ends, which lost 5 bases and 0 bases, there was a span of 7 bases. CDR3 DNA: TGTGCCAGCAGTACAGGGTTGAACACTGAAGCTTTCTTT. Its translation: CASSTGLNTEAFF.

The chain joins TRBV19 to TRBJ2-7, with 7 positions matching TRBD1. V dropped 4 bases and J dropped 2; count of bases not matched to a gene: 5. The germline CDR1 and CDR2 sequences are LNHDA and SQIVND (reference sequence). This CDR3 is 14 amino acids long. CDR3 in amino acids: CASSTPGQTYEQYF. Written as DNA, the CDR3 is TGTGCCAGTAGTACCCCGGGACAGACCTACGAGCAGTACTTC.

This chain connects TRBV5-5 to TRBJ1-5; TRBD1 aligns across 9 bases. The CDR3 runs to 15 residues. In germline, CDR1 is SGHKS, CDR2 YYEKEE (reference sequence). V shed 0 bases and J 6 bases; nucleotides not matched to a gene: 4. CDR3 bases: TGTGCCAGCAGCTTGGCGGGACAGGGAGTTCAGCCCCAGCATTTT. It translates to CASSLAGQGVQPQHF.

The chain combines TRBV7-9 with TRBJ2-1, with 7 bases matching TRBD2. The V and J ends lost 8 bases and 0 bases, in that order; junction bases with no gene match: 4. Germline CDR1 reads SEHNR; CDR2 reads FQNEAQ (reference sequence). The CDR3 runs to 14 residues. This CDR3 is CASGGGTSYNEQFF. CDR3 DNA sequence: TGTGCCAGCGGGGGGGGGACCTCCTACAATGAGCAGTTCTTC.

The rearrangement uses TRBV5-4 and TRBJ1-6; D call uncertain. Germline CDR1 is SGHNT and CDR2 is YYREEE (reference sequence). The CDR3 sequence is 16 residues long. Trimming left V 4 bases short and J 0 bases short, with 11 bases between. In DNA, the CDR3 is TGTGCCAGCAGCCGCGGTACGAGCTCCTATAATTCACCCCTCCACTTT. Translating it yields CASSRGTSSYNSPLHF.

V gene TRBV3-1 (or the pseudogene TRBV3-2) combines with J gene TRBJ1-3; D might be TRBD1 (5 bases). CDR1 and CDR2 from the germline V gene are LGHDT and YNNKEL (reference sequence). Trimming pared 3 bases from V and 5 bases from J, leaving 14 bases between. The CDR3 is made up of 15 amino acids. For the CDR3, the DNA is TGTGCCAGCAGCCATGCTCCAGGGATGAGAAACACCATATATTTT. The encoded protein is CASSHAPGMRNTIYF.

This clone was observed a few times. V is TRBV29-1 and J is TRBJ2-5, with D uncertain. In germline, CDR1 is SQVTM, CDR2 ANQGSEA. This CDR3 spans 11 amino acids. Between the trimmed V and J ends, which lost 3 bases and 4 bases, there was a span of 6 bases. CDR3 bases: TGCAGCGTTGATTCGGGAGAGACCCAGTACTTC. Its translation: CSVDSGETQYF.

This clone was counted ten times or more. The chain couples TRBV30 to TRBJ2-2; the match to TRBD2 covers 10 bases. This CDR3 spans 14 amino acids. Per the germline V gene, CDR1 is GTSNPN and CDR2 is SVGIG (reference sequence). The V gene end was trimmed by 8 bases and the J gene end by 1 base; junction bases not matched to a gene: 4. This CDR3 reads CAGAGGLNTGELFF. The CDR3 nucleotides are TGTGCCGGAGCGGGGGGGCTGAACACCGGGGAGCTGTTTTTT.

Here the CDR3 DNA reads TGCGCCAGCAGTTCACGGACTAGCGGGGGATCCCTCTACAATGAGCAGTTCTTC. This gives the protein CASSSRTSGGSLYNEQFF. The chain uses TRBV5-1 and TRBJ2-1, with 13 bases fitting TRBD2. V dropped 5 bases and J dropped 3; count of bases not matched to a gene: 11. There are 18 residues in the CDR3. Germline loops: CDR1 SGHRS, CDR2 YFSETQ.

CDR3 nucleotide sequence: TGTGCCAGCACGACGGACTTCTACGAGCAGTACTTC. Protein product: CASTTDFYEQYF. This chain connects TRBV12-3 or TRBV12-4 to TRBJ2-7; possibly TRBD2 for D (5 bases). V gave up 7 bases and J gave up 3 bases, with 10 bases separating them. This CDR3 region has 12 residues.

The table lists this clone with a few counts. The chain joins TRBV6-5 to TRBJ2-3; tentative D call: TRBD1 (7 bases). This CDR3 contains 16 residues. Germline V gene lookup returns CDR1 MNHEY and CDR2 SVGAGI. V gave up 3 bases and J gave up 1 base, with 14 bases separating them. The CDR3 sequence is CASSYYRGGGTDTQYF. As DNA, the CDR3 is TGTGCCAGCAGTTATTACAGGGGAGGAGGCACAGATACGCAGTATTTT.

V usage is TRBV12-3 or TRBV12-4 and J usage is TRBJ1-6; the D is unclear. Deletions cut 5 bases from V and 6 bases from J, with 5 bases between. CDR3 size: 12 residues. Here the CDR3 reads CASSPSNSPLHF. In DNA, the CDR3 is TGTGCCAGCAGTCCCAGTAATTCACCCCTCCACTTT.

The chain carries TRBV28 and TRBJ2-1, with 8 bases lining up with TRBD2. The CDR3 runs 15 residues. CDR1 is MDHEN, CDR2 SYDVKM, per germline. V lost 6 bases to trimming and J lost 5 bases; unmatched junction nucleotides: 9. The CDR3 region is CASRGAGVGDNEQFF. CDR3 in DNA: TGTGCCAGCAGGGGAGCGGGAGTGGGGGACAATGAGCAGTTCTTC. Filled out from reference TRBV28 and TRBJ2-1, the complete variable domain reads DVKVTQSSRYLVKRTGEKVFLECVQDMDHENMFWYRQDPGLGLRLIYFSYDVKMKEKGDIPEGYSVSREKKERFSLILESASTNQTSMYLCASRGAGVGDNEQFFGPGTRLTVL.

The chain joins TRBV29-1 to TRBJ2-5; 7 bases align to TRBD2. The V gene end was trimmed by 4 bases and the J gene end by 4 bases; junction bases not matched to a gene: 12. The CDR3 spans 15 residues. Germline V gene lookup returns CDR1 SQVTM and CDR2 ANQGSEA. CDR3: CSVVGGRNRGETQYF. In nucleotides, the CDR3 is TGCAGCGTTGTTGGCGGGAGAAATAGGGGAGAGACCCAGTACTTC.

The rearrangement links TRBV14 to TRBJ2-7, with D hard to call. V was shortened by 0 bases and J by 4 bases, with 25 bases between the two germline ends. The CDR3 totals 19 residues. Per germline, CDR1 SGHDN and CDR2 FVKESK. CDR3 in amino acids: CASSQDCPYSPAYMYEQYF. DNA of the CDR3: TGTGCCAGCAGCCAAGATTGCCCCTATTCCCCAGCGTATATGTACGAGCAGTACTTC.

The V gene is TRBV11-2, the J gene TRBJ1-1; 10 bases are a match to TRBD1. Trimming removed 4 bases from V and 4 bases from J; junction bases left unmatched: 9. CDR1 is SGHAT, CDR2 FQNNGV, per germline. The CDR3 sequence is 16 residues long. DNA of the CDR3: TGTGCCAGCAGCTACGGGACAGGGGTCCTAGTCACTGAAGCTTTCTTT. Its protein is CASSYGTGVLVTEAFF.

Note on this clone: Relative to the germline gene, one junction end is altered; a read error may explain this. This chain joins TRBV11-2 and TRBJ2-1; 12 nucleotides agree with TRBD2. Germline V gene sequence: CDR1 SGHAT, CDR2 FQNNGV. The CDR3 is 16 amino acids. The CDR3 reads CASSSMTSGGRSSEVF. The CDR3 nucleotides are TGTGCCAGCAGCTCCATGACTAGCGGGGGCCGTTCCTCGGAAGTCTTC.

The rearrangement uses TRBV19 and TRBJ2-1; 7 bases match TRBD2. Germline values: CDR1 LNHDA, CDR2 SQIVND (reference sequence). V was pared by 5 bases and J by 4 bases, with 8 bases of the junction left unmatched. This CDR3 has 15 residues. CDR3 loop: CASSQGMGLYNEQFF. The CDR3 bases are TGTGCCAGTAGTCAAGGTATGGGACTATACAATGAGCAGTTCTTC.

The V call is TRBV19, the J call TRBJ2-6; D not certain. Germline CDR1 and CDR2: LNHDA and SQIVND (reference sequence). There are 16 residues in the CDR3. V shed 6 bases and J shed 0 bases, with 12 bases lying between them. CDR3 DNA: TGTGCCAGTAGAGAACACCGCAACTCTGGGGCCAACGTCCTGACTTTC. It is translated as CASREHRNSGANVLTF.

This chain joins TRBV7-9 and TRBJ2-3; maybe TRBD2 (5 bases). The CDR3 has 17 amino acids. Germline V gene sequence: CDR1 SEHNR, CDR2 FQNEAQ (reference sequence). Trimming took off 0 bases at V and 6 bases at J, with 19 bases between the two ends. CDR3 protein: CASSLARVTEKRDTQYF. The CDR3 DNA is TGTGCCAGCAGCTTAGCGAGGGTGACTGAGAAAAGGGATACGCAGTATTTT. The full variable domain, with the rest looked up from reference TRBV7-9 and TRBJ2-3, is DTGVSQNPRHKITKRGQNVTFRCDPISEHNRLYWYRQTLGQGPEFLTYFQNEAQLEKSRLLSDRFSAERPKGSFSTLEIQRTEQGDSAMYLCASSLARVTEKRDTQYFGPGTRLTVL.